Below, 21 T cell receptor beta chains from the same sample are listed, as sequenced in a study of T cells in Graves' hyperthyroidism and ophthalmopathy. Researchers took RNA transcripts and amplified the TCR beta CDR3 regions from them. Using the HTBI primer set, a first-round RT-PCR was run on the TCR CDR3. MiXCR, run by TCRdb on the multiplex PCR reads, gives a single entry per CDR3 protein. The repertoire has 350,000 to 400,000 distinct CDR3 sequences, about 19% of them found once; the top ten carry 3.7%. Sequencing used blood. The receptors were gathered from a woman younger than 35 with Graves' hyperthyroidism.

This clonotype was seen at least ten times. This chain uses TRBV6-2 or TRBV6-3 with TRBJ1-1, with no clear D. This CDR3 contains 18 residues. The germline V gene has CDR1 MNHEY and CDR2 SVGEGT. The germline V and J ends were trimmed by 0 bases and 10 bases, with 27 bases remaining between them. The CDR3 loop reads CASSYSIRGEGRESRAFF. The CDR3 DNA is TGTGCCAGCAGTTACTCGATACGCGGGGAGGGCCGCGAAAGTCGAGCTTTCTTT.

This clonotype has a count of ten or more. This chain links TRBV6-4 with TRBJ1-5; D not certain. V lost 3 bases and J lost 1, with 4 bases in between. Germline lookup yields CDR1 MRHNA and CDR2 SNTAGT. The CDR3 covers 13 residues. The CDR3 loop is CASSEGSNQPQHF. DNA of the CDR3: TGTGCCAGCAGTGAAGGGAGCAATCAGCCCCAGCATTTT.

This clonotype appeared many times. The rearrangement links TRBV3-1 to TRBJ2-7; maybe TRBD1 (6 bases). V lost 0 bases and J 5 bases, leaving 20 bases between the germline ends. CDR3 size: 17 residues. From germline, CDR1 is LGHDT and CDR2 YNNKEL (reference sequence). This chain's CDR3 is CASSQDRGQGSFNEQYF. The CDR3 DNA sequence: TGTGCCAGCAGCCAAGATCGCGGGCAGGGGAGTTTTAACGAGCAGTACTTC.

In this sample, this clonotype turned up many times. The CDR3 DNA reads TGTGCCAGCAGCTTCGGCGGGGGGCCTGGCACTGAAGCTTTCTTT. Encoded protein: CASSFGGGPGTEAFF. The chain is built from TRBV7-3 and TRBJ1-1, with D perhaps TRBD1 (6 bases). Trimming took 3 bases from V and 4 from J, leaving 15 bases between them. This CDR3 contains 15 residues. CDR1 and CDR2 from the germline V gene are SGHTA and FQGTGA.

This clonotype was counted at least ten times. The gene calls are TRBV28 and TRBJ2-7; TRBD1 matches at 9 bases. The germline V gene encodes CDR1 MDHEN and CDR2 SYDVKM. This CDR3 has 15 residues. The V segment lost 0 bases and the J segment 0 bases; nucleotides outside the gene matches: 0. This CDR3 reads CASSLWTGGSYEQYF. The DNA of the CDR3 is TGTGCCAGCAGTTTATGGACAGGGGGCTCCTACGAGCAGTACTTC.

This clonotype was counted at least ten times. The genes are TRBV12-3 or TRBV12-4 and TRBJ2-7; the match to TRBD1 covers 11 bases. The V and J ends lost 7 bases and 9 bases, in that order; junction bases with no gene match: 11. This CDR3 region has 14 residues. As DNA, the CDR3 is TGTGCCAGCAACCAAAGACGGGACAGGGGGAGGCAGTACTTC. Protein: CASNQRRDRGRQYF.

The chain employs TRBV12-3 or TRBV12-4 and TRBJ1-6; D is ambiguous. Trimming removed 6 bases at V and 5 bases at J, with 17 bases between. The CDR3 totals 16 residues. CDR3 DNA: TGTGCCAGCAGCCGCTCGGGAACCGGCCATAATTCACCCCTCCACTTT. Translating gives CASSRSGTGHNSPLHF.

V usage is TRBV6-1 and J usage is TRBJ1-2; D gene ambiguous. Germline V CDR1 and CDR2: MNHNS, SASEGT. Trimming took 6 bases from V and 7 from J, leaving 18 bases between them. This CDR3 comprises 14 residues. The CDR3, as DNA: TGTGCCAGCAGGGCCTTTCTGGGGATCTTTGGCTACACCTTC. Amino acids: CASRAFLGIFGYTF.

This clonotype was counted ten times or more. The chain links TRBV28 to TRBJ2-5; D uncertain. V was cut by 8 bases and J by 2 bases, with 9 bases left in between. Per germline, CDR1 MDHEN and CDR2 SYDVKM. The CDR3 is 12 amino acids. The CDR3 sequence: CASEGPQETQYF. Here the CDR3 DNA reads TGTGCCAGCGAAGGCCCACAAGAGACCCAGTACTTC.

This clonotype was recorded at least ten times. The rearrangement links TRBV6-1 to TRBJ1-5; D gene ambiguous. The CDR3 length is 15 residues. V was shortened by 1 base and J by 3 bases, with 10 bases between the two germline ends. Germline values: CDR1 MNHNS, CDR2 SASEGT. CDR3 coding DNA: TGTGCCAGCAGTGAAGTGGCCACCCTCAATCAGCCCCAGCATTTT. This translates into CASSEVATLNQPQHF.

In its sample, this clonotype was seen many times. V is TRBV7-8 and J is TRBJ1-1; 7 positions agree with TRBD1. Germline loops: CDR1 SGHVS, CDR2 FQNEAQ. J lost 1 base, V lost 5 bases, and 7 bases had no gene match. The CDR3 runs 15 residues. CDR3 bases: TGTGCCAGCAGCCAAATTTACAGGGGGAACACTGAAGCTTTCTTT. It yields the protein CASSQIYRGNTEAFF.

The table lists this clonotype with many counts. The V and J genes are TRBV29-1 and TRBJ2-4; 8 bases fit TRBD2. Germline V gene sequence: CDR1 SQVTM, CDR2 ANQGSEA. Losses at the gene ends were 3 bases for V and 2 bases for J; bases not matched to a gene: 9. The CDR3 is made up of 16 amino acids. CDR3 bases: TGCAGCGTTGATGTCGGGGGGGGCACGACCAAAAACATTCAGTACTTC. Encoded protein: CSVDVGGGTTKNIQYF.

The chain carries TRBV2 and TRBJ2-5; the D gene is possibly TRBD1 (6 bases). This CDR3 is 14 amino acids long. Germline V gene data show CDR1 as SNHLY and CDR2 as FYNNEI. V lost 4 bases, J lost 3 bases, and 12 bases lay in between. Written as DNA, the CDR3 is TGTGCCAGCAGTGGCGGACAGCCTAAAGAGACCCAGTACTTC. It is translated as CASSGGQPKETQYF.

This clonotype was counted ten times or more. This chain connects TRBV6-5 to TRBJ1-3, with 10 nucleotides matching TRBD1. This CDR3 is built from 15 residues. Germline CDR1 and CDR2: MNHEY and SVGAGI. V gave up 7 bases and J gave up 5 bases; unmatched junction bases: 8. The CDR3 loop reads CASNAGGQGRNTIYF. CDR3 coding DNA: TGTGCCAGCAACGCGGGGGGACAGGGGCGAAACACCATATATTTT.

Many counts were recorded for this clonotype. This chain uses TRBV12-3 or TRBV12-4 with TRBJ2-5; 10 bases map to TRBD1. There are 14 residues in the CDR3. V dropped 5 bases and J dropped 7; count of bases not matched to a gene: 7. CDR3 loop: CASSPGQGRWTQYF. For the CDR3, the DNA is TGTGCCAGCAGTCCGGGACAGGGGCGTTGGACCCAGTACTTC.

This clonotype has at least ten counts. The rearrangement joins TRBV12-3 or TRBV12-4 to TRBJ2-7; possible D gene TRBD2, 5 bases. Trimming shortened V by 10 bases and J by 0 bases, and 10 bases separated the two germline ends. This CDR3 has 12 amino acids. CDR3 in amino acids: CATRGSSYEQYF. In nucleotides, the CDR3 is TGTGCCACCCGGGGATCCTCCTACGAGCAGTACTTC.

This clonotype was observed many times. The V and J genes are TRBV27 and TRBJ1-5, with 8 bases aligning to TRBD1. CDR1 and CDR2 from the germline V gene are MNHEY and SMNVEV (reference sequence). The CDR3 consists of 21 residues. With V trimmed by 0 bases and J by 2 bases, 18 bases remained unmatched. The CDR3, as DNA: TGTGCCAGCAGTTTATCTGGGAGCAGGGACAGGTTATTTTTTGGCAATCAGCCCCAGCATTTT. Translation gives CASSLSGSRDRLFFGNQPQHF.

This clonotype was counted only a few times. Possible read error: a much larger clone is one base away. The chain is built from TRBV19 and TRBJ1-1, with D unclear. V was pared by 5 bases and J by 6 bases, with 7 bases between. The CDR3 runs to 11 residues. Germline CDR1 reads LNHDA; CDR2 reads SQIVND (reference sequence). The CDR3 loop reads CASSLSAEAFF. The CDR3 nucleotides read TGTGCCAGTAGTTTGTCAGCTGAAGCTTTCTTT.

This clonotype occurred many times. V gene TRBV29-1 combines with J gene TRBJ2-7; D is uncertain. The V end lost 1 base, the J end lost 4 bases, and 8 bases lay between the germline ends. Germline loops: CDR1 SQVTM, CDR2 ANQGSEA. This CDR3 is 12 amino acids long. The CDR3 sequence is CSVEVQAYEQYF. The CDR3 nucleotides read TGCAGCGTTGAAGTGCAGGCATACGAGCAGTACTTC.

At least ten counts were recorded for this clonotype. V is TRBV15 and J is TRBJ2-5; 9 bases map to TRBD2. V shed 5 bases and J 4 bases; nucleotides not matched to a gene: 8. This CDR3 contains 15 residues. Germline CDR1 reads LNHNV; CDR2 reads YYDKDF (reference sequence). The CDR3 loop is CATSGTGGGGETQYF. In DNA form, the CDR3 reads TGTGCCACCAGCGGTACTGGCGGGGGGGGAGAGACCCAGTACTTC.

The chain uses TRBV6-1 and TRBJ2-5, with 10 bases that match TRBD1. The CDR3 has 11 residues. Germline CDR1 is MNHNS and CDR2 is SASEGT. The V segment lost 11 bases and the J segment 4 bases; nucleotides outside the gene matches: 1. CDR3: CAGDRGETQYF. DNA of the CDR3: TGTGCCGGGGACAGGGGAGAGACCCAGTACTTC.